One sample yielded the 17 T cell receptor beta chains listed below, sequenced in a study of cytomegalovirus exposure and HLA in healthy donors listed by TCRdb under 2017. The library came from the immunoSEQ multiplex PCR assay. The multiplex PCR relied on a mix of 60 forward primers for TCR Vbeta segments and 13 reverse primers for TCR Jbeta segments. TCRdb took this table from immuneACCESS and kept in-frame rearrangements with V and J called. Such tables lack part of the clones; where checked against another copy, unresolved V genes explain under half of the gap, and the rest is unexplained. The sample table records some 130,000 clones; approximately 78% of these occur just once. About 3.1% of the sample is taken by the ten largest. The sequencing input was PBMCs. All receptors derive from a human donor in good health.

This clone was seen only once. The chain's CDR3 is CASSYTAGPDIRIYF. The CDR3 nucleotides read TGTGCCAGCAGTTACACTGCGGGACCCGATATCAGAATATATTTT. The chain links TRBV6-5 to TRBJ1-3; a possible D gene is TRBD1 (5 bases). Between the trimmed V and J ends, which lost 2 bases and 13 bases, there was a span of 21 bases. Germline values: CDR1 MNHEY, CDR2 SVGAGI. The CDR3 is 15 amino acids.

This chain uses TRBV6-4 with TRBJ2-5; 7 bases line up with TRBD1. The CDR3 is made up of 13 amino acids. Unmatched junction bases numbered 4, after V lost 5 bases and J lost 4 bases. Germline V lookup: CDR1 MRHNA, CDR2 SNTAGT. The CDR3 protein is CASSYNRGETQYF. In nucleotides, the CDR3 is TGTGCCAGCAGTTATAACAGGGGAGAGACCCAGTACTTC.

V usage is TRBV7-2 and J usage is TRBJ2-1, with D perhaps matching TRBD1 (6 bases). This CDR3 has 15 amino acids. CDR1 is SGHTA and CDR2 is FQGNSA in the germline V gene. The V end lost 5 bases, the J end lost 2 bases, and 13 bases lay between the germline ends. The CDR3 DNA reads as TGTGCCAGCAGCCCCGACAGGAATACCTACAATGAGCAGTTCTTC. Translating gives CASSPDRNTYNEQFF. The whole variable domain, filled in from reference TRBV7-2 and TRBJ2-1, reads GAGVSQSPSNKVTEKGKDVELRCDPISGHTALYWYRQSLGQGLEFLIYFQGNSAPDKSGLPSDRFSAERTGGSVSTLTIQRTQQEDSAVYLCASSPDRNTYNEQFFGPGTRLTVL.

This clone was recorded once. The chain combines TRBV19 with TRBJ2-3, with 8 bases lining up with TRBD2. CDR1 and CDR2 (germline): LNHDA, SQIVND (reference sequence). The CDR3 is 18 amino acids. V lost 3 bases, J lost 2 bases, and 13 bases stayed unmatched. The CDR3 nucleotides read TGTGCCAGTAGTATCGCTCCGGGACTAGAGGCAGACACAGATACGCAGTATTTT. Its protein is CASSIAPGLEADTDTQYF.

This rearrangement joins TRBV6-1 to TRBJ2-2; 8 bases are a match to TRBD1. J lost 5 bases, V lost 3 bases, and 5 bases had no gene match. CDR3 length: 15 amino acids. Germline V gene data show CDR1 as MNHNS and CDR2 as SASEGT. In DNA form, the CDR3 reads TGTGCCAGCAGTGATCAGGGGGCGCAGACCGGGGAGCTGTTTTTT. Protein: CASSDQGAQTGELFF.

This clone was seen only a few times. The chain joins TRBV28 to TRBJ2-2; the match to TRBD2 covers 7 bases. The CDR3 has 15 amino acids. Germline loops: CDR1 MDHEN, CDR2 SYDVKM. V dropped 2 bases and J dropped 6; count of bases not matched to a gene: 6. The CDR3 nucleotides are TGTGCCAGCAGTTTAAGTTTCCGGGGGGCCGGGGAGCTGTTTTTT. It encodes CASSLSFRGAGELFF. The complete variable domain, with remaining parts taken from reference TRBV28 and TRBJ2-2, reads DVKVTQSSRYLVKRTGEKVFLECVQDMDHENMFWYRQDPGLGLRLIYFSYDVKMKEKGDIPEGYSVSREKKERFSLILESASTNQTSMYLCASSLSFRGAGELFFGEGSRLTVL.

The CDR3 region has the DNA TGTGCCAGCAGCTTAGTGCTAGCAGGCAATGAGCAGTTCTTC. It yields the protein CASSLVLAGNEQFF. This chain links TRBV7-2 with TRBJ2-1; maybe TRBD2 (5 bases). The CDR3 is 14 amino acids. Between the trimmed V and J ends, which lost 1 base and 6 bases, there was a span of 10 bases. Per the germline V gene, CDR1 is SGHTA and CDR2 is FQGNSA.

The chain uses TRBV10-2 and TRBJ2-3; 12 nucleotides agree with TRBD2. This CDR3 has 14 amino acids. Germline CDR1 is WSHSY and CDR2 is SAAADI. V shed 6 bases, J shed 5 bases, and the junction held 3 bases outside the gene matches. The CDR3 reads CASSPGLAGDTQYF. The CDR3 region has the DNA TGCGCCAGCAGCCCGGGACTAGCGGGAGATACGCAGTATTTT.

The V gene is TRBV7-6, the J gene TRBJ2-1, with 7 positions matching TRBD2. Germline CDR1 reads SGHVS; CDR2 reads FNYEAQ. The length of the CDR3 is 15 residues. Trimming at V came to 1 base and at J to 4 bases, leaving 4 bases not matched to a gene. CDR3 loop: CASSLGGGGYNEQFF. The DNA of the CDR3 is TGTGCCAGCAGCTTAGGCGGCGGGGGATACAATGAGCAGTTCTTC.

The V call is TRBV7-9, the J call TRBJ1-2, with 7 nucleotides matching TRBD1. After removal of 3 bases from V and 6 bases from J, the junction contained 7 bases not matched to a gene. The CDR3 is 14 residues long. Germline assignment: CDR1 SEHNR and CDR2 FQNEAQ (reference sequence). Here the CDR3 reads CASSLEDRRNGYTF. CDR3 nucleotides: TGTGCCAGCAGCTTGGAGGACAGGAGGAATGGCTACACCTTC. Combining the CDR3 with reference TRBV7-9 and TRBJ1-2 gives the whole variable domain DTGVSQNPRHKITKRGQNVTFRCDPISEHNRLYWYRQTLGQGPEFLTYFQNEAQLEKSRLLSDRFSAERPKGSFSTLEIQRTEQGDSAMYLCASSLEDRRNGYTFGSGTRLTVV.

V usage is TRBV2 and J usage is TRBJ2-7; 11 bases are a match to TRBD2. The CDR3 runs to 16 residues. CDR1 and CDR2 (germline): SNHLY, FYNNEI. V was pared by 6 bases and J by 3 bases, with 10 bases of the junction left unmatched. CDR3 sequence (DNA): TGTGCCAGCAGCCCGGGGCGGACTAGCGGGTTCTACGAGCAGTACTTC. This sequence encodes CASSPGRTSGFYEQYF.

This chain links TRBV27 with TRBJ2-7, with 8 bases aligning to TRBD1. This CDR3 spans 14 amino acids. Looked up from germline, CDR1 is MNHEY and CDR2 is SMNVEV (reference sequence). J gave up 1 base and V 7 bases, and 6 bases lay outside the gene matches. CDR3 loop: CASTRYRGSYEQYF. The CDR3 DNA reads TGTGCCAGCACTCGATACAGGGGGTCCTACGAGCAGTACTTC.

CDR3 sequence: CASSQPLGRGRGSGANVLTF. As DNA, the CDR3 is TGTGCCAGCAGCCAGCCCTTGGGTAGGGGGCGCGGGTCTGGGGCCAACGTCCTGACTTTC. This chain uses TRBV14 with TRBJ2-6; TRBD1 aligns across 7 bases. Germline V gene lookup returns CDR1 SGHDN and CDR2 FVKESK. The J segment lost 1 base and the V segment lost 3 bases, leaving 15 bases of the junction unmatched. The CDR3 length is 20 residues.

The chain uses TRBV10-3 and TRBJ2-5; weak D call: TRBD1 (7 bases). The CDR3 is 15 residues long. Germline V lookup: CDR1 ENHRY, CDR2 SYGVKD. The V and J ends lost 6 bases and 5 bases respectively, with 19 bases between them. The chain's CDR3 is CAIRTRTGGSETQYF. Here the CDR3 DNA reads TGTGCCATCAGAACTCGGACAGGAGGGTCGGAGACCCAGTACTTC.

The gene calls are TRBV6-1 and TRBJ2-7; D may be TRBD2 (6 bases). From germline, CDR1 is MNHNS and CDR2 SASEGT. The V and J ends lost 10 bases and 3 bases respectively, with 10 bases between them. The CDR3 spans 11 residues. The CDR3 DNA is TGTGCCACCTTGGGACTCTACGAGCAGTACTTC. Translated, it gives CATLGLYEQYF.

In this sample, this clone turned up a few times. This sequence joins TRBV19 and TRBJ1-2; 11 bases are shared with TRBD1. Germline assignment: CDR1 LNHDA and CDR2 SQIVND (reference sequence). The CDR3 runs 17 residues. Germline trimming cut 4 bases from V and 1 base from J; bases unmatched to any gene: 8. CDR3 sequence reads: CASSTRTGGENNYGYTF. CDR3 in DNA: TGTGCCAGTAGTACCCGGACAGGGGGCGAAAATAACTATGGCTACACCTTC.

The chain has TRBV6-1 and TRBJ1-6; D is ambiguous. V lost 2 bases and J lost 10, with 15 bases in between. The germline V gene has CDR1 MNHNS and CDR2 SASEGT. The CDR3 covers 15 residues. DNA of the CDR3: TGTGCCAGCAGTGAACCGATCCAGAGGGCCTCACCCCTCCACTTT. Translated: CASSEPIQRASPLHF.